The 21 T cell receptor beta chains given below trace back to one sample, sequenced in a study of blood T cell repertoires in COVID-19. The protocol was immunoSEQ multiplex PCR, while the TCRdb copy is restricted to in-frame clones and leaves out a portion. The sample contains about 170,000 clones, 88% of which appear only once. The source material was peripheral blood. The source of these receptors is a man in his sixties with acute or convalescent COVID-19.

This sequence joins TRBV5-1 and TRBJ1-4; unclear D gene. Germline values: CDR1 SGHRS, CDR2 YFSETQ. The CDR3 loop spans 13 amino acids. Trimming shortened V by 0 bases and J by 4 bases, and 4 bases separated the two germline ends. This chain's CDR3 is CASSLELNEKLFF. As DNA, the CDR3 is TGCGCCAGCAGCTTGGAGCTTAATGAAAAACTGTTTTTT.

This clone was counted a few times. The CDR3 spells CASSPSGADTGELFF. CDR3 in DNA: TGTGCCAGCAGCCCAAGTGGGGCCGACACCGGGGAGCTGTTTTTT. The rearrangement joins TRBV7-3 to TRBJ2-2; a weak D match, TRBD1 (5 bases). V lost 5 bases and J 3 bases, leaving 13 bases between the germline ends. This CDR3 has 15 amino acids. The germline CDR1 and CDR2 sequences are SGHTA and FQGTGA.

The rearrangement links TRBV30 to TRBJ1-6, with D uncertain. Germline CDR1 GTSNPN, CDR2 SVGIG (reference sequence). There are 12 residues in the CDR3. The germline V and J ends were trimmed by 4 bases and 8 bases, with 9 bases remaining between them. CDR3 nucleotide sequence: TGTGCCTGGAAAAAACTTGATTCACCCCTCCACTTT. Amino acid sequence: CAWKKLDSPLHF.

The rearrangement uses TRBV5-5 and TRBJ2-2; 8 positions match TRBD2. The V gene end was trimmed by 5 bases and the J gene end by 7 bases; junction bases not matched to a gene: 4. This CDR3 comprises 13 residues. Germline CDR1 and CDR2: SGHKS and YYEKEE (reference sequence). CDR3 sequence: CASRIRGGGELFF. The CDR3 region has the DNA TGTGCCAGCAGAATACGGGGGGGCGGGGAGCTGTTTTTT.

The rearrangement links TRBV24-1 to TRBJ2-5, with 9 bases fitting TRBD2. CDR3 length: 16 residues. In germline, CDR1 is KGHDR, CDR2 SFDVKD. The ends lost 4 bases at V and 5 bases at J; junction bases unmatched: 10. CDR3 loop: CATSDSLSGSGETQYF. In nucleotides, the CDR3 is TGTGCCACCAGTGACTCACTTAGCGGGAGTGGGGAGACCCAGTACTTC.

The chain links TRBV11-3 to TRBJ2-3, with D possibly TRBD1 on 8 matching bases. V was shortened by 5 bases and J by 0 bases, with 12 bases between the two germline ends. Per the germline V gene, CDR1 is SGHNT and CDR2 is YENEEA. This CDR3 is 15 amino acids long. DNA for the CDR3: TGTGCCAGCAGCACACAGGGGGGGAGCACAGATACGCAGTATTTT. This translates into CASSTQGGSTDTQYF.

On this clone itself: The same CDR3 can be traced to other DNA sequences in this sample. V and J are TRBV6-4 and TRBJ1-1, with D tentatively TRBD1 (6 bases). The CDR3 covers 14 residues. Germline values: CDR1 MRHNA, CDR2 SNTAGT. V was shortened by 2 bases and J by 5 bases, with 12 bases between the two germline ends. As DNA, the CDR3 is TGTGCCAGCAGTGACACCAGCAGGGGTACTGAAGCTTTCTTT. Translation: CASSDTSRGTEAFF.

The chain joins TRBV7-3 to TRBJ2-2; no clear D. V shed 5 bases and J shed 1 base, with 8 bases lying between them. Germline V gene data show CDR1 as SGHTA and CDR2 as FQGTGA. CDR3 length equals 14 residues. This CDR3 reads CASSPTVNTGELFF. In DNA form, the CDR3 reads TGTGCCAGCAGCCCCACAGTGAACACCGGGGAGCTGTTTTTT.

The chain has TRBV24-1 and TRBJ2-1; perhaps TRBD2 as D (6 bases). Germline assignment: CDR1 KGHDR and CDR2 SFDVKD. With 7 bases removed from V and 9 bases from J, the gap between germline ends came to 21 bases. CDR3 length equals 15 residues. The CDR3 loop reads CATSGEGLTSIEQFF. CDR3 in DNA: TGTGCCACCAGCGGGGAAGGACTAACCTCGATTGAGCAGTTCTTC.

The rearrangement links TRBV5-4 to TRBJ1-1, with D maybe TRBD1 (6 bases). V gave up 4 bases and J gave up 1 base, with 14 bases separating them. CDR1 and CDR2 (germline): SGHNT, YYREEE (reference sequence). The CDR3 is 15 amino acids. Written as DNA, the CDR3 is TGTGCCAGCAGCATCTCGACAGGTTGGAACACTGAAGCTTTCTTT. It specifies CASSISTGWNTEAFF.

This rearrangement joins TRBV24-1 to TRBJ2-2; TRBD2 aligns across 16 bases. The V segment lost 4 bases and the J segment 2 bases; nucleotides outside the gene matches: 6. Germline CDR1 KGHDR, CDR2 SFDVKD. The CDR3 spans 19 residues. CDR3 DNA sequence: TGTGCCACCAGTGAGCCGGGACTAGCGGGGGGGCAAAACACCGGGGAGCTGTTTTTT. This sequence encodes CATSEPGLAGGQNTGELFF.

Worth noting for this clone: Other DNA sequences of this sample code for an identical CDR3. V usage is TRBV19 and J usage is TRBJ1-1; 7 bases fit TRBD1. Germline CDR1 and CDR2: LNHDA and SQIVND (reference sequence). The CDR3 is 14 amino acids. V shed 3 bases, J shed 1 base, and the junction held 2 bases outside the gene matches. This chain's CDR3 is CASSINRGNTEAFF. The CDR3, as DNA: TGTGCCAGTAGTATTAACAGGGGGAACACTGAAGCTTTCTTT.

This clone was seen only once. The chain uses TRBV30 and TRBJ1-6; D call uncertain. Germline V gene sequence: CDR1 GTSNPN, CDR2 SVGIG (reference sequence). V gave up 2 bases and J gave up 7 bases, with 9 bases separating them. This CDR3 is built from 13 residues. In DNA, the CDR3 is TGTGCCTGGAGTTCGGTAACGAATTCACCCCTCCACTTT. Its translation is CAWSSVTNSPLHF.

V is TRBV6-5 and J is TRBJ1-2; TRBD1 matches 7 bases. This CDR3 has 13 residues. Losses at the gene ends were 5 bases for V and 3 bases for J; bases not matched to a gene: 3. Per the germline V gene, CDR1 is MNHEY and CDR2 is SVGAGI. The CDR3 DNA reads TGTGCCAGCAGTAGGGACAGCTACTATGGCTACACCTTC. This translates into CASSRDSYYGYTF.

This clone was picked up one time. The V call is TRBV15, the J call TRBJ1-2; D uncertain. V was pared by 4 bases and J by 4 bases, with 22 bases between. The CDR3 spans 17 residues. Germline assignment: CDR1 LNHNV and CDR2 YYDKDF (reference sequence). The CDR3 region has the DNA TGTGCCACCAGCATCCCCGGTGAGGGAAGGGTGGGCTATGGCTACACCTTC. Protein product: CATSIPGEGRVGYGYTF.

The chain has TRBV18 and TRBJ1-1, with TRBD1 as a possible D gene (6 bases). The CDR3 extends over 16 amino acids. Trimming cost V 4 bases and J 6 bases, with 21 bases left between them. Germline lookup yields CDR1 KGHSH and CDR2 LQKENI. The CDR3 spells CASSLRATGLDAEAFF. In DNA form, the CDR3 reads TGTGCCAGCTCACTAAGGGCTACAGGGCTCGACGCTGAAGCTTTCTTT.

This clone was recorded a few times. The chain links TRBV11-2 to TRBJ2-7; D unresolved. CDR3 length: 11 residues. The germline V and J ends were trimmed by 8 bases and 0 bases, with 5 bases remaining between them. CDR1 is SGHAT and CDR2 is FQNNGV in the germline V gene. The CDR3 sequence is CASQDSYEQYV. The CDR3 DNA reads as TGTGCCAGCCAGGACTCCTACGAGCAGTACGTC.

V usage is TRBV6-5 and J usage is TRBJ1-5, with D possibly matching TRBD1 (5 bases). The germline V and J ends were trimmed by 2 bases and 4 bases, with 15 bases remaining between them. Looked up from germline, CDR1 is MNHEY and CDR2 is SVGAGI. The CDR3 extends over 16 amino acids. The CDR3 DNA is TGTGCCAGCAGTTACGGGGGTCGGCGGGATAATCAGCCCCAGCATTTT. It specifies CASSYGGRRDNQPQHF.

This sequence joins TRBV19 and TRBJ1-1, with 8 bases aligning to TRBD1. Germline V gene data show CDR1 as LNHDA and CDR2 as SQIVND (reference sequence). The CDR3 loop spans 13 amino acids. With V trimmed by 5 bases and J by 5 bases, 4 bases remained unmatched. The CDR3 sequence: CASSPRDRTEAFF. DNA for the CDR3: TGTGCCAGTAGTCCCAGGGACAGGACTGAAGCTTTCTTT.

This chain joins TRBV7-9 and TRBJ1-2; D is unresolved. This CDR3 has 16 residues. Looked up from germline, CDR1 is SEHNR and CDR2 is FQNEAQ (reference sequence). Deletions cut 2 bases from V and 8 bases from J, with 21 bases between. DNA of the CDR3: TGTGCCAGCAGCTTAAGTGCGGGCGGATCTACGGGCGGCTACACCTTC. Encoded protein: CASSLSAGGSTGGYTF.

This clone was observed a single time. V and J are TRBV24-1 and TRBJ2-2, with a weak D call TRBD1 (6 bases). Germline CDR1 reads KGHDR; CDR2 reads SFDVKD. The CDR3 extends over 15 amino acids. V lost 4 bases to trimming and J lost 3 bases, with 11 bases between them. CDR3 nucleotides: TGTGCCACCAGTGAGGGGACACACGACACCGGGGAGCTGTTTTTT. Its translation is CATSEGTHDTGELFF.